The rows below give T cell receptor beta chains drawn from one sample of a study of CD8+ T cells in alopecia areata. Here immunoSEQ multiplex PCR was the method, and the copy in TCRdb shows in-frame clones only, minus some. This sample yields about 180,000 clones, of which roughly half are seen a single time; 10% belongs to the top ten. The sample consisted of CD8+ T cells sorted from blood, taken at approximately week 52, from a patient treated with tofacitinib. Source of these receptors: a human donor with alopecia areata. The CDR3 runs from the conserved cysteine through the conserved F or W. The order of the fields is J gene, V gene, CDR3 length, clone size, D gene, CDR3 DNA, CDR3 protein. The D gene is left open where the match is weak. Clone size appears in some rows only: once, few, many, or a class for an expanded clone.

j_call: TRBJ2-2
v_call: TRBV18
cdr3_length: 15
clone_size: few
d_call: .
cdr3_nt: TGTGCCAGCTCACCAAGGGGACTTAACACCGGGGAGCTGTTTTTT
cdr3_aa: CASSPRGLNTGELFF

j_call: TRBJ2-7
v_call: TRBV29-1
cdr3_length: 13
clone_size: .
d_call: TRBD1
cdr3_nt: TGCAGCGTTGAAGACGGGACAGAGTACGAGCAGTACTTC
cdr3_aa: CSVEDGTEYEQYF

j_call: TRBJ2-3
v_call: TRBV5-6
cdr3_length: 15
clone_size: .
d_call: TRBD2
cdr3_nt: TGTGCCAGCAGCGGGACTAGCGGACCTGGTAGTACGCAGTATTTT
cdr3_aa: CASSGTSGPGSTQYF

j_call: TRBJ2-7
v_call: TRBV11-2
cdr3_length: 14
clone_size: .
d_call: TRBD1
cdr3_nt: TGTGCCAGCAGCTTAGGGGACAGGGGGTACGAGCAGTACTTC
cdr3_aa: CASSLGDRGYEQYF

j_call: TRBJ1-4
v_call: TRBV19
cdr3_length: 14
clone_size: .
d_call: .
cdr3_nt: TGTGCCAGTAGTGCACAACCAACTAATGAAAAACTGTTTTTT
cdr3_aa: CASSAQPTNEKLFF

j_call: TRBJ2-3
v_call: TRBV29-1
cdr3_length: 15
clone_size: few
d_call: .
cdr3_nt: TGCAGCGCCATAAAGGTGTCTAGCGGCACAGATACGCAGTATTTT
cdr3_aa: CSAIKVSSGTDTQYF

j_call: TRBJ2-2
v_call: TRBV4-1
cdr3_length: 16
clone_size: .
d_call: .
cdr3_nt: TGCGCCAGCAGCCAAGATGCAGGGTGGAACACCGGGGAGCTGTTTTTT
cdr3_aa: CASSQDAGWNTGELFF

j_call: TRBJ2-5
v_call: TRBV4-3
cdr3_length: 16
clone_size: .
d_call: .
cdr3_nt: TGCGCCAGCAGCCTCGACTGGGCGCCGATTCAAGAGACCCAGTACTTC
cdr3_aa: CASSLDWAPIQETQYF

j_call: TRBJ2-7
v_call: TRBV10-3
cdr3_length: 14
clone_size: .
d_call: .
cdr3_nt: TGTGCCATCAGTGACGAGACAAGCTCCTACGAGCAGTACTTC
cdr3_aa: CAISDETSSYEQYF

j_call: TRBJ2-1
v_call: TRBV7-6
cdr3_length: 16
clone_size: .
d_call: TRBD1
cdr3_nt: TGTGCCAGCAGCTTATACAGGGGAATTAGGGGCAATGAGCAGTTCTTC
cdr3_aa: CASSLYRGIRGNEQFF

j_call: TRBJ2-7
v_call: TRBV27
cdr3_length: 15
clone_size: few
d_call: .
cdr3_nt: TGTGCCAGCAGACGAAGGGACACTTACTCCTACGAGCAGTACTTC
cdr3_aa: CASRRRDTYSYEQYF

j_call: TRBJ2-2
v_call: TRBV27
cdr3_length: 13
clone_size: .
d_call: .
cdr3_nt: TGTGCCAGCACCGTGGGCTTGGACGGGGAGCTGTTTTTT
cdr3_aa: CASTVGLDGELFF

j_call: TRBJ1-6
v_call: TRBV25-1
cdr3_length: 14
clone_size: .
d_call: .
cdr3_nt: TGTGCCAGCAGTGATATTGGCCCAAGTTCACCCCTCCACTTT
cdr3_aa: CASSDIGPSSPLHF

j_call: TRBJ2-7
v_call: TRBV5-6
cdr3_length: 14
clone_size: .
d_call: .
cdr3_nt: TGTGCCAGCAGCTTGGGACAGGTCAACTACGAGCAGTACTTC
cdr3_aa: CASSLGQVNYEQYF

j_call: TRBJ2-3
v_call: TRBV14
cdr3_length: 16
clone_size: .
d_call: TRBD2
cdr3_nt: TGTGCCAGCAGCCAAAGACTAGCGGGTCTCACAGATACGCAGTATTTT
cdr3_aa: CASSQRLAGLTDTQYF

j_call: TRBJ2-7
v_call: TRBV18
cdr3_length: 13
clone_size: .
d_call: .
cdr3_nt: TGTGCCAGCTCACCACCGGACCACATTGAGCAGTACTTC
cdr3_aa: CASSPPDHIEQYF

j_call: TRBJ2-3
v_call: TRBV7-9
cdr3_length: 15
clone_size: .
d_call: .
cdr3_nt: TGTGCCAGCTGCTCCGGGACGGCTAGCACAGATACGCAGTATTTT
cdr3_aa: CASCSGTASTDTQYF

j_call: TRBJ1-6
v_call: TRBV28
cdr3_length: 15
clone_size: .
d_call: TRBD1
cdr3_nt: TGTGCCAGCAGGCCCAGGACAGGAGGGAATTCACCCCTCCACTTT
cdr3_aa: CASRPRTGGNSPLHF

j_call: TRBJ1-3
v_call: TRBV2
cdr3_length: 16
clone_size: .
d_call: .
cdr3_nt: TGTGCCAGCAGTGAATCCCCCCCAGCCTCTGGAAACACCATATATTTT
cdr3_aa: CASSESPPASGNTIYF

j_call: TRBJ2-7
v_call: TRBV11-2
cdr3_length: 14
clone_size: .
d_call: TRBD1
cdr3_nt: TGTGCCAGCAGCACAGTCAGGGGGCGCGGCGAGCAGTACTTC
cdr3_aa: CASSTVRGRGEQYF